The 21 T cell receptor beta chains below come from one sample, sequenced in a study of cytomegalovirus exposure and HLA in healthy donors. The study ran its PCR with 60 Vbeta and 13 Jbeta primers. Repertoires were generated with immunoSEQ multiplex PCR, while TCRdb's copy carries only in-frame clones and drops some. Among some 90,000 clones listed, roughly 86% were seen once. The sequencing input was PBMCs. The receptors come from a human donor in good health.

V is TRBV15 and J is TRBJ2-7, with TRBD1 matching 8 bases. Germline trimming cut 0 bases from V and 6 bases from J; bases unmatched to any gene: 10. The CDR3 loop spans 16 amino acids. Per the germline V gene, CDR1 is LNHNV and CDR2 is YYDKDF (reference sequence). CDR3 amino acids: CATSRDRSQGAGEQYF. The CDR3 DNA reads TGTGCCACCAGCAGAGATCGAAGTCAGGGGGCCGGCGAGCAGTACTTC.

The chain links TRBV7-9 to TRBJ1-5, with D possibly TRBD1 on 5 matching bases. This CDR3 has 14 residues. Germline values: CDR1 SEHNR, CDR2 FQNEAQ (reference sequence). Between the trimmed V and J ends, which lost 5 bases and 3 bases, there was a span of 11 bases. The CDR3 sequence: CASSILGANQPQHF. The CDR3 DNA reads as TGTGCCAGCAGCATACTTGGGGCCAATCAGCCCCAGCATTTT. Based on the CDR3 plus reference TRBV7-9 and TRBJ1-5, the full variable domain is DTGVSQNPRHKITKRGQNVTFRCDPISEHNRLYWYRQTLGQGPEFLTYFQNEAQLEKSRLLSDRFSAERPKGSFSTLEIQRTEQGDSAMYLCASSILGANQPQHFGDGTRLSIL.

The V call is TRBV6-1, the J call TRBJ2-7, with 11 nucleotides matching TRBD2. V was pared by 7 bases and J by 5 bases, with 4 bases of the junction left unmatched. The CDR3 length is 13 residues. The germline V gene encodes CDR1 MNHNS and CDR2 SASEGT. CDR3 nucleotides: TGTGCCAGCATAGCGGGGGGGGGCCACGAGCAGTACTTC. Its translation is CASIAGGGHEQYF.

The genes are TRBV2 and TRBJ2-7; 8 bases agree with TRBD1. The ends lost 5 bases at V and 0 bases at J; junction bases unmatched: 6. CDR1 and CDR2 (germline): SNHLY, FYNNEI. CDR3 length equals 15 residues. CDR3 loop: CASSRDRGSSYEQYF. CDR3 DNA: TGTGCCAGCAGTCGAGACAGGGGCAGCTCCTACGAGCAGTACTTC.

CDR3 nucleotides: TGTGCCAGCAGCCAACCGGGACTAGCGGGGAGTAACAATGAGCAGTTCTTC. It codes for CASSQPGLAGSNNEQFF. The J gene is TRBJ2-1, the V gene TRBV14; 13 nucleotides align to TRBD2. V lost 2 bases and J lost 5; bases outside the gene matches: 6. Germline CDR1 is SGHDN and CDR2 is FVKESK. CDR3 length: 17 amino acids.

This rearrangement joins TRBV10-3 to TRBJ2-5, with 7 nucleotides matching TRBD2. The J call may be mistaken, given a closer DNA end match to TRBJ2-7. Germline V gene data show CDR1 as ENHRY and CDR2 as SYGVKD. This CDR3 has 17 amino acids. CDR3 DNA sequence: TGTGCCATCAGTGACCTCCCCGGGACTGGGGGAGGGGCCGAGCAGTACTTC. It specifies CAISDLPGTGGGAEQYF.

V is TRBV10-2 and J is TRBJ1-4; 7 positions match TRBD1. Germline V gives CDR1 WSHSY, CDR2 SAAADI. V lost 2 bases and J lost 6; bases outside the gene matches: 6. The CDR3 loop spans 15 amino acids. As DNA, the CDR3 is TGCGCCAGCAGTGAGGCGGGTACAGGGGATGAAAAACTGTTTTTT. Its translation is CASSEAGTGDEKLFF.

This clone was seen only a few times. The chain has TRBV6-5 and TRBJ1-3, with D unresolved. CDR1 and CDR2 (germline): MNHEY, SVGAGI. The CDR3 contains 13 residues. Trimming removed 6 bases at V and 4 bases at J, with 10 bases between. For the CDR3, the DNA is TGTGCCAGCAGGATCGACGGGGGAAACACCATATATTTT. Its translation: CASRIDGGNTIYF.

V and J are TRBV9 and TRBJ1-2; D not resolved. Germline assignment: CDR1 SGDLS and CDR2 YYNGEE. The V end was cut by 3 bases, the J end by 4 bases, with 10 bases between. This CDR3 spans 13 amino acids. DNA for the CDR3: TGTGCCAGCAGCGCGGATCCGGGCTATGGCTACACCTTC. As protein: CASSADPGYGYTF.

This chain links TRBV5-4 with TRBJ2-2; D may be TRBD2 (6 bases). CDR3 size: 17 residues. The germline CDR1 and CDR2 sequences are SGHNT and YYREEE (reference sequence). Trimming took off 4 bases at V and 4 bases at J, with 20 bases between the two ends. CDR3 in DNA: TGTGCCAGCAGCCTTGGGGTCGTCGGAGCGGGCACCGGGGAGCTGTTTTTT. Protein product: CASSLGVVGAGTGELFF.

The V and J genes are TRBV4-2 and TRBJ2-2, with 10 bases identical to TRBD1. CDR1 is LGHNA, CDR2 YNFKEQ, per germline. The CDR3 runs to 16 residues. V dropped 1 base and J dropped 5; count of bases not matched to a gene: 4. The CDR3 loop reads CASSQGQGAGTGELFF. CDR3 in DNA: TGTGCCAGCAGCCAAGGACAGGGGGCAGGAACCGGGGAGCTGTTTTTT.

In DNA form, the CDR3 reads TGTGCCAGCAGCCAAAGGTCGGGGGGCATGCAGTATTTT. It specifies CASSQRSGGMQYF. The chain carries TRBV14 and TRBJ2-3; D may be TRBD2 (7 bases). The germline CDR1 and CDR2 sequences are SGHDN and FVKESK. Trimming removed 2 bases from V and 11 bases from J, with 14 bases in between. This CDR3 has 13 amino acids.

The chain carries TRBV28 and TRBJ1-4, with a weak D call TRBD1 (5 bases). CDR3 size: 15 residues. V was clipped by 5 bases and J by 0 bases, with 10 bases between them. The germline gives CDR1 MDHEN, CDR2 SYDVKM. The CDR3 reads CASSPGFATNEKLFF. DNA of the CDR3: TGTGCCAGCAGTCCAGGGTTTGCAACTAATGAAAAACTGTTTTTT.

This chain connects TRBV28 to TRBJ2-5; the D gene is possibly TRBD2 (5 bases). Germline CDR1 MDHEN, CDR2 SYDVKM. V was pared by 2 bases and J by 1 base, with 11 bases between. This CDR3 is built from 15 residues. The CDR3, as DNA: TGTGCCAGCAGTTTAAGGGAGACACTCCAAGAGACCCAGTACTTC. Amino acids: CASSLRETLQETQYF. The variable domain in full, completed from reference TRBV28 and TRBJ2-5, reads DVKVTQSSRYLVKRTGEKVFLECVQDMDHENMFWYRQDPGLGLRLIYFSYDVKMKEKGDIPEGYSVSREKKERFSLILESASTNQTSMYLCASSLRETLQETQYFGPGTRLLVL.

V gene TRBV5-1 combines with J gene TRBJ2-5, with TRBD2 matching 9 bases. V gave up 0 bases and J gave up 2 bases; unmatched junction bases: 8. This CDR3 is built from 17 residues. Germline loops: CDR1 SGHRS, CDR2 YFSETQ. Here the CDR3 DNA reads TGCGCCAGCAGCTTGGGTCTAGCGGGGAACGTTCAAGAGACCCAGTACTTC. Encoded protein: CASSLGLAGNVQETQYF.

This sequence joins TRBV5-1 and TRBJ1-2; D perhaps matches TRBD1 (5 bases). CDR3 length: 17 amino acids. Trimming removed 4 bases from V and 2 bases from J, with 21 bases in between. Germline lookup yields CDR1 SGHRS and CDR2 YFSETQ. CDR3 in amino acids: CASSGGLLGRENYGYTF. The CDR3 nucleotides read TGCGCCAGCAGCGGCGGCCTTTTGGGCAGGGAAAACTATGGCTACACCTTC.

The chain is built from TRBV4-3 and TRBJ2-1, with TRBD2 as a possible D gene (5 bases). The CDR3 covers 14 residues. Per the germline V gene, CDR1 is LGHNA and CDR2 is YSLEER. V dropped 4 bases and J dropped 7 bases, with 14 bases sitting between them. The CDR3 DNA is TGCGCCAGCAGCCCCGAAGGGAGTAGAAATGAGCAGTTCTTC. Protein sequence: CASSPEGSRNEQFF.

The chain uses TRBV29-1 and TRBJ1-2; TRBD1 might be the D (6 bases). Between the trimmed V and J ends, which lost 7 bases and 2 bases, there was a span of 11 bases. Germline CDR1 is SQVTM and CDR2 is ANQGSEA. The CDR3 totals 12 residues. CDR3: CSGETGNYGYTF. CDR3 DNA sequence: TGCAGCGGTGAGACAGGAAACTATGGCTACACCTTC.

This clone was detected only a few times. The V gene is TRBV2, the J gene TRBJ1-1; the D is unclear. The germline V gene has CDR1 SNHLY and CDR2 FYNNEI. Trimming stripped 5 bases from V and 0 bases from J, with 10 bases between. The CDR3 is 14 amino acids. The CDR3 is CASSLKQLNTEAFF. CDR3 nucleotide sequence: TGTGCCAGCAGTCTGAAACAGTTGAACACTGAAGCTTTCTTT. Full variable domain (missing parts from reference TRBV2 and TRBJ1-1): EPEVTQTPSHQVTQMGQEVILRCVPISNHLYFYWYRQILGQKVEFLVSFYNNEISEKSEIFDDQFSVERPDGSNFTLKIRSTKLEDSAMYFCASSLKQLNTEAFFGQGTRLTVV.

This clone was seen a handful of times. V usage is TRBV2 and J usage is TRBJ1-1; 7 bases align to TRBD1. V shed 5 bases, J shed 1 base, and the junction held 4 bases outside the gene matches. This CDR3 has 14 amino acids. The germline CDR1 and CDR2 sequences are SNHLY and FYNNEI. The CDR3 loop reads CASSTQGQNTEAFF. DNA of the CDR3: TGTGCCAGCAGTACACAGGGGCAGAACACTGAAGCTTTCTTT.

The rearrangement links TRBV7-8 to TRBJ2-5; 9 bases map to TRBD2. The CDR3 has 18 residues. V shed 1 base and J 5 bases; nucleotides not matched to a gene: 14. CDR1 and CDR2 from the germline V gene are SGHVS and FQNEAQ. The CDR3, as DNA: TGTGCCAGCAGCTTAGGAAACCTGGGCGGGAGGGCCGGGGAGACCCAGTACTTC. Its translation is CASSLGNLGGRAGETQYF.